The 31 T cell receptor beta chains reported below all come from one sample, sequenced in a study of T cell changes during pregnancy in multiple sclerosis. TCRdb's table, derived via immunoSEQ multiplex PCR, lists solely in-frame clones and lacks some. The sample yields some 70,000 clones, 91% seen once. The source material was CD4+ T cells from peripheral blood mononuclear cells, sampled in the third trimester of pregnancy. These receptors were obtained from a female donor in good health, enrolled as a control in a pregnancy study.

The chain carries TRBV5-6 and TRBJ2-3; D uncertain. Germline CDR1 reads SGHDT; CDR2 reads YYEEEE. This CDR3 contains 14 residues. The V end lost 4 bases, the J end lost 7 bases, and 16 bases lay between the germline ends. CDR3 bases: TGTGCCAGCAGCCCGGCAGGCACACGCCATACGCAGTATTTT. It yields the protein CASSPAGTRHTQYF.

The chain combines TRBV5-6 with TRBJ2-7; D unclear. The CDR3 has 11 amino acids. CDR1 and CDR2 (germline): SGHDT, YYEEEE. V lost 1 base and J 12 bases, leaving 11 bases between the germline ends. The chain's CDR3 is CASSLLTDTYF. The CDR3 coding sequence is TGTGCCAGCAGCTTGTTAACTGATACGTACTTC.

This chain joins TRBV11-2 and TRBJ2-1; 12 nucleotides agree with TRBD2. The ends lost 5 bases at V and 10 bases at J; junction bases unmatched: 6. The CDR3 is 14 residues long. Germline V gene lookup returns CDR1 SGHAT and CDR2 FQNNGV. As DNA, the CDR3 is TGTGCCAGCAGCCAGGGACTAGCGGGCAGGGAGCAGTTCTTC. Translated, it gives CASSQGLAGREQFF.

V and J are TRBV20-1 and TRBJ2-1; D remains unclear. V was cut by 1 base and J by 9 bases, with 4 bases left in between. The CDR3 runs 10 residues. Germline-derived CDR1 and CDR2 are DFQATT and SNEGSKA (reference sequence). The CDR3 nucleotides read TGCAGTGCTAGAGCGGGTGAGCAGTTCTTC. It specifies CSARAGEQFF.

The table lists this clone with a count of one. The V call is TRBV5-8, the J call TRBJ1-5, with 9 bases matching TRBD1. The CDR3 length is 15 residues. J was trimmed by 6 bases and V by 3 bases; bases with no gene match: 7. From germline, CDR1 is SGHTS and CDR2 YDEGEE. The CDR3 is CASSWTGAPSQPQHF. CDR3 nucleotides: TGTGCCAGCAGCTGGACAGGGGCCCCAAGTCAGCCCCAGCATTTT.

V gene TRBV19 combines with J gene TRBJ1-2; 8 nucleotides agree with TRBD1. CDR1 and CDR2 (germline): LNHDA, SQIVND (reference sequence). After removal of 8 bases from V and 2 bases from J, the junction contained 16 bases not matched to a gene. The CDR3 runs to 17 residues. As DNA, the CDR3 is TGTGCCAGTCGTCTTGACCCTCGACAGGGGACCAACTATGGCTACACCTTC. It yields the protein CASRLDPRQGTNYGYTF.

The J gene is TRBJ1-4, the V gene TRBV7-2; no definite D call. V lost 5 bases and J 8 bases, leaving 18 bases between the germline ends. In germline, CDR1 is SGHTA, CDR2 FQGNSA. CDR3 length: 15 residues. The CDR3 nucleotides are TGTGCCAGCAGCCCTATGAGTGGCGGCGGGGAAAAACTGTTTTTT. Protein product: CASSPMSGGGEKLFF.

The rearrangement uses TRBV5-8 and TRBJ1-2, with 7 positions matching TRBD1. CDR3 size: 14 residues. Trimming removed 6 bases from V and 2 bases from J; junction bases left unmatched: 7. From germline, CDR1 is SGHTS and CDR2 YDEGEE. The DNA of the CDR3 is TGTGCCAGCACCCCGGACAGGACGAACTATGGCTACACCTTC. Protein sequence: CASTPDRTNYGYTF. Looking up the rest from reference TRBV5-8 and TRBJ1-2 gives the full variable domain: EAGVTQSPTHLIKTRGQQATLRCSPISGHTSVYWYQQALGLGLQFLLWYDEGEERNRGNFPPRFSGRQFPNYSSELNVNALELEDSALYLCASTPDRTNYGYTFGSGTRLTVV.

This clone was recorded only once. This chain joins TRBV9 and TRBJ2-1; possible D gene TRBD2, 6 bases. Trimming pared 0 bases from V and 2 bases from J, leaving 15 bases between. The CDR3 has 17 amino acids. CDR1 and CDR2 (germline): SGDLS, YYNGEE. CDR3 nucleotide sequence: TGTGCCAGCAGCGTAGGATGGGCAGGGAGGACCTACAATGAGCAGTTCTTC. This translates into CASSVGWAGRTYNEQFF.

This rearrangement joins TRBV21-1 to TRBJ1-1; the DNA was not used to check the table's D call, TRBD1. TRBV21-1 constitutes a pseudogene. The CDR3 sequence is 19 residues long. The CDR3 here is CASSTETGGEGVMNTEAFF. CDR3 nucleotides: TGTGCCAGCAGCACGGAGACAGGGGGCGAGGGGGTCATGAACACTGAAGCTTTCTTT.

V is TRBV29-1 and J is TRBJ1-1; tentative D call: TRBD1 (5 bases). Trimming removed 0 bases from V and 0 bases from J, with 5 bases in between. This CDR3 has 13 amino acids. Germline V gene data show CDR1 as SQVTM and CDR2 as ANQGSEA. CDR3: CSVEDRVNTEAFF. DNA for the CDR3: TGCAGCGTTGAAGACAGGGTGAACACTGAAGCTTTCTTT. Combining the CDR3 with reference TRBV29-1 and TRBJ1-1 gives the whole variable domain SAVISQKPSRDICQRGTSLTIQCQVDSQVTMMFWYRQQPGQSLTLIATANQGSEATYESGFVIDKFPISRPNLTFSTLTVSNMSPEDSSIYLCSVEDRVNTEAFFGQGTRLTVV.

This sequence joins TRBV7-2 and TRBJ2-4; 8 nucleotides match TRBD1. The germline V gene encodes CDR1 SGHTA and CDR2 FQGNSA. CDR3 length: 15 amino acids. V trimming: 4 bases; J trimming: 1 base; junction bases outside the gene matches: 3. CDR3 DNA: TGTGCCAGCAGCTCAAACAGGGGGGCCAAAAACATTCAGTACTTC. Its translation: CASSSNRGAKNIQYF.

V and J are TRBV7-2 and TRBJ2-5; no firm D call. Germline lookup yields CDR1 SGHTA and CDR2 FQGNSA. Trimming took 5 bases from V and 6 from J, leaving 16 bases between them. The CDR3 covers 14 residues. The CDR3 is CASSVSRWLKTQYF. The DNA of the CDR3 is TGTGCCAGCAGCGTAAGTCGTTGGCTGAAGACCCAGTACTTC.

Only one count was recorded for this clone. The V and J genes are TRBV5-1 and TRBJ1-6; the D gene is possibly TRBD1 (5 bases). The ends were cut back, 0 bases at V and 7 bases at J, with 11 bases in the middle. The CDR3 consists of 15 residues. Germline V gene sequence: CDR1 SGHRS, CDR2 YFSETQ. CDR3 protein: CASSLGLTDNSPLHF. Here the CDR3 DNA reads TGCGCCAGCAGCTTGGGGCTGACAGACAATTCACCCCTCCACTTT.

V usage is TRBV7-3 and J usage is TRBJ2-1; 8 nucleotides match TRBD2. Looked up from germline, CDR1 is SGHTA and CDR2 is FQGTGA. There are 12 residues in the CDR3. V gave up 6 bases and J gave up 7 bases; unmatched junction bases: 2. CDR3 bases: TGTGCCAGCAGTCGGGGGGGGAATGAGCAGTTCTTC. Amino acids: CASSRGGNEQFF.

This rearrangement joins TRBV5-4 to TRBJ2-7; 7 bases fit TRBD1. The V gene end was trimmed by 4 bases and the J gene end by 7 bases; junction bases not matched to a gene: 11. The CDR3 contains 14 residues. Germline CDR1 reads SGHNT; CDR2 reads YYREEE (reference sequence). The CDR3 DNA follows: TGTGCCAGCAGCCAGGATACAGGGGCTCGGGAGCAGTACTTC. Translated: CASSQDTGAREQYF.

CDR3 nucleotide sequence: TGCGCCAGCAGCCCCCGGGACAGGGGTGGAGAGACCCAGTACTTC. This sequence encodes CASSPRDRGGETQYF. The chain joins TRBV4-3 to TRBJ2-5, with TRBD1 identical over 10 bases. Germline loops: CDR1 LGHNA, CDR2 YSLEER. V dropped 4 bases and J dropped 4; count of bases not matched to a gene: 6. The CDR3 loop spans 15 amino acids.

The chain has TRBV2 and TRBJ2-5, with D tentatively TRBD1 (6 bases). This CDR3 spans 15 amino acids. Germline V gene data show CDR1 as SNHLY and CDR2 as FYNNEI. The V gene lost 0 bases and the J gene lost 5 bases, with 13 bases spanning the gap. CDR3 nucleotide sequence: TGTGCCAGCAGTGAAGCGTCAGGGGCTGGGGAGACCCAGTACTTC. As protein: CASSEASGAGETQYF.

J is TRBJ2-5 and V is TRBV2; D gene ambiguous. The germline V gene has CDR1 SNHLY and CDR2 FYNNEI. Trimming stripped 7 bases from V and 5 bases from J, with 14 bases between. The CDR3 length is 13 residues. CDR3 DNA sequence: TGTGCCAGCAACCTAAAAATTATGGAGACCCAGTACTTC. Protein: CASNLKIMETQYF.

V gene TRBV5-1 combines with J gene TRBJ1-2, with 7 bases matching TRBD1. Trimming cost V 2 bases and J 6 bases; bases outside gene matches: 13. The CDR3 consists of 16 residues. Germline CDR1 and CDR2: SGHRS and YFSETQ. The CDR3 spells CASSFGLTGQSDGYTF. CDR3 sequence (DNA): TGCGCCAGCAGCTTCGGGCTAACGGGACAGTCCGATGGCTACACCTTC.

This clone was observed a single time. Germline and junction disagree at one end, which may indicate a read error. The chain carries TRBV30 and TRBJ1-2, with 7 nucleotides matching TRBD1. The CDR3 runs to 12 residues. In germline, CDR1 is GTSNPN, CDR2 SVGIG (reference sequence). The CDR3 sequence is CAWSVVVGTEAF. The CDR3, as DNA: TGTGCCTGGAGTGTCGTTGTCGGGACAGAGGCCTTC.

The chain employs TRBV7-9 and TRBJ2-1; D gene ambiguous. The CDR3 totals 15 residues. Germline CDR1 and CDR2: SEHNR and FQNEAQ (reference sequence). The ends were cut back, 3 bases at V and 5 bases at J, with 14 bases in the middle. CDR3: CASSFRGTPDNEQFF. CDR3 coding DNA: TGTGCCAGCAGCTTCCGCGGTACTCCCGACAATGAGCAGTTCTTC.

The chain joins TRBV5-4 to TRBJ2-5; 7 positions agree with TRBD1. This CDR3 region has 17 residues. The V gene end was trimmed by 3 bases and the J gene end by 5 bases; junction bases not matched to a gene: 16. CDR1 is SGHNT and CDR2 is YYREEE in the germline V gene (reference sequence). The DNA of the CDR3 is TGTGCCAGCAGCTATAGCTTCCGGACAGGCGGGCAGGAGACCCAGTACTTC. Protein sequence: CASSYSFRTGGQETQYF.

This chain links TRBV7-8 with TRBJ1-3; 8 nucleotides line up with TRBD1. Trimming cost V 1 base and J 2 bases; bases outside gene matches: 4. Germline V gives CDR1 SGHVS, CDR2 FQNEAQ. CDR3 length: 16 residues. CDR3 amino acids: CASSLVQGATGNTIYF. CDR3 nucleotides: TGTGCCAGCAGCTTAGTTCAGGGGGCAACTGGAAACACCATATATTTT.

Notes on this clone: This same CDR3 is encoded by further DNA sequences in the sample. CDR3 protein: CASSPPGDYGYTF. The CDR3 DNA reads as TGTGCCAGCTCCCCCCCCGGGGACTATGGCTACACCTTC. The V gene is TRBV18, the J gene TRBJ1-2; D uncertain. The germline V and J ends were trimmed by 6 bases and 3 bases, with 11 bases remaining between them. Germline loops: CDR1 KGHSH, CDR2 LQKENI. CDR3 length: 13 residues. The full variable domain, its missing parts supplied by reference TRBV18 and TRBJ1-2, is NAGVMQNPRHLVRRRGQEARLRCSPMKGHSHVYWYRQLPEEGLKFMVYLQKENIIDESGMPKERFSAEFPKEGPSILRIQQVVRGDSAAYFCASSPPGDYGYTFGSGTRLTVV.

The rearrangement uses TRBV5-1 and TRBJ2-5, with 11 bases matching TRBD2. J gave up 3 bases and V 4 bases, and 11 bases lay outside the gene matches. The CDR3 totals 17 residues. Germline V gene lookup returns CDR1 SGHRS and CDR2 YFSETQ. The CDR3 sequence: CASSPRLAGGPEETQYF. CDR3 sequence (DNA): TGCGCCAGCAGCCCGCGATTAGCGGGGGGGCCGGAAGAGACCCAGTACTTC. The full variable domain, its missing parts supplied by reference TRBV5-1 and TRBJ2-5, is KAGVTQTPRYLIKTRGQQVTLSCSPISGHRSVSWYQQTPGQGLQFLFEYFSETQRNKGNFPGRFSGRQFSNSRSEMNVSTLELGDSALYLCASSPRLAGGPEETQYFGPGTRLLVL.

The chain is built from TRBV10-1 and TRBJ1-3; tentatively, D is TRBD1 (6 bases). The V gene's germline CDR1 is WNHNN and CDR2 SYGVQD (reference sequence). Trimming left V 7 bases short and J 4 bases short, with 17 bases between. The CDR3 extends over 15 amino acids. The CDR3 coding sequence is TGCGCCAGCAATCTAGACCGGGACAAGGGAAACACCATATATTTT. It codes for CASNLDRDKGNTIYF.

Only one count was recorded for this clone. The chain joins TRBV11-3 to TRBJ2-7; D gene uncertain. V was cut by 2 bases and J by 3 bases, with 11 bases left in between. The CDR3 has 14 amino acids. The germline V gene has CDR1 SGHNT and CDR2 YENEEA. CDR3 nucleotides: TGTGCCAGCAGCTTAAGTCCCGCGCTCTACGAGCAGTACTTC. Protein: CASSLSPALYEQYF.

This chain links TRBV10-3 with TRBJ2-7; 10 nucleotides agree with TRBD1. The CDR3 is made up of 14 amino acids. V shed 7 bases, J shed 1 base, and the junction held 4 bases outside the gene matches. CDR1 is ENHRY and CDR2 is SYGVKD in the germline V gene. The CDR3 sequence: CAITDRGSSYEQYF. The CDR3 nucleotides are TGTGCCATCACGGACAGGGGGTCTTCCTACGAGCAGTACTTC.

The chain combines TRBV2 with TRBJ1-2; no clear D gene. The V end was cut by 10 bases, the J end by 5 bases, with 23 bases between. The CDR3 is 15 amino acids. Germline-derived CDR1 and CDR2 are SNHLY and FYNNEI. As DNA, the CDR3 is TGTGCCACACTCACCGAGGTCGTCCTAGAGTATGGCTACACCTTC. Amino acid sequence: CATLTEVVLEYGYTF.

The chain couples TRBV2 to TRBJ1-2; D is unresolved. Germline-derived CDR1 and CDR2 are SNHLY and FYNNEI. The CDR3 is made up of 12 amino acids. Trimming took off 9 bases at V and 6 bases at J, with 14 bases between the two ends. The CDR3 is CASSRVQNGYTF. The DNA of the CDR3 is TGTGCCAGTTCCCGGGTTCAGAATGGCTACACCTTC.